Below, 29 T cell receptor beta chains from the same sample are listed, as sequenced in a study of blood T cell repertoires in COVID-19. TCRdb's table, derived via immunoSEQ multiplex PCR, lists solely in-frame clones and lacks some. This table holds more than 80,000 clones, 85% to 90% found once. Sequenced input: peripheral blood. These receptors were collected from a man between 35 and 55 years old with acute or convalescent COVID-19.

The sample holds one count of this clone. The rearrangement links TRBV19 to TRBJ2-1; a weak D match, TRBD1 (6 bases). Germline CDR1 and CDR2: LNHDA and SQIVND (reference sequence). This CDR3 spans 15 amino acids. Trimming took off 3 bases at V and 7 bases at J, with 16 bases between the two ends. The DNA for the CDR3 is TGTGCCAGTAGTATGGGGGCAGGGGAAGATAATGAGCAGTTCTTC. Translating gives CASSMGAGEDNEQFF.

This clone was recorded a few times. The rearrangement uses TRBV6-2 or TRBV6-3 and TRBJ2-7, with D unclear. The CDR3 is 17 amino acids. CDR1 MNHEY and CDR2 SVGEGT come from the germline V gene. V was shortened by 2 bases and J by 4 bases, with 21 bases between the two germline ends. CDR3 region: CASSYVSLGAPVYEQYF. DNA for the CDR3: TGTGCCAGCAGTTACGTAAGCCTAGGCGCTCCTGTTTACGAGCAGTACTTC.

The V and J genes are TRBV19 and TRBJ2-7; 7 bases are shared with TRBD1. Losses at the gene ends were 0 bases for V and 6 bases for J; bases not matched to a gene: 5. The CDR3 is made up of 14 amino acids. Germline assignment: CDR1 LNHDA and CDR2 SQIVND (reference sequence). Here the CDR3 DNA reads TGTGCCAGTAGTATAGACGACAGGGAGTGCGAGCAGTACTTC. Its translation: CASSIDDRECEQYF.

The chain recombines TRBV27 with TRBJ1-5; maybe TRBD1 (5 bases). The V and J ends lost 4 bases and 7 bases respectively, with 11 bases between them. The CDR3 consists of 13 residues. Germline CDR1 MNHEY, CDR2 SMNVEV (reference sequence). The CDR3 DNA reads TGTGCCAGCAGTTCTAACCAGGGACAGCCCCAGCATTTT. This codes for CASSSNQGQPQHF.

In DNA, the CDR3 is TGTGCCAGTATGAGCTCCTATAATTCACCCCTCCACTTT. Translated, it gives CASMSSYNSPLHF. The chain recombines TRBV5-5 with TRBJ1-6, with no clear D. There are 13 residues in the CDR3. Germline values: CDR1 SGHKS, CDR2 YYEKEE (reference sequence). Trimming took off 8 bases at V and 0 bases at J, with 6 bases between the two ends.

This chain links TRBV4-1 with TRBJ1-3; TRBD1 agrees at 7 bases. The germline V gene has CDR1 MGHRA and CDR2 YSYEKL. V shed 4 bases and J 1 base; nucleotides not matched to a gene: 13. The length of the CDR3 is 18 residues. The CDR3 sequence: CASSPNQEGAHSGNTIYF. The CDR3 DNA reads as TGCGCCAGCAGCCCGAACCAGGAGGGGGCGCATTCTGGAAACACCATATATTTT.

This clone was seen a single time. The chain employs TRBV24-1 and TRBJ2-3; D is uncertain. With 4 bases removed from V and 1 base from J, the gap between germline ends came to 14 bases. CDR1 and CDR2 from the germline V gene are KGHDR and SFDVKD. The CDR3 loop spans 16 amino acids. This CDR3 is CATSEPGSSGTDTQYF. The DNA for the CDR3 is TGTGCCACCAGTGAACCAGGTTCTTCAGGCACAGATACGCAGTATTTT.

A single count supports this clone. The chain carries TRBV7-9 and TRBJ2-1; 8 bases align to TRBD1. Per the germline V gene, CDR1 is SEHNR and CDR2 is FQNEAQ (reference sequence). The junction had 7 bases not matched to a gene; V was cut back by 5 bases and J by 7 bases. The CDR3 has 14 residues. CDR3 bases: TGTGCCAGCAGCACGCAGGGGGCATGGAATGAGCAGTTCTTC. This codes for CASSTQGAWNEQFF.

CDR3 amino acids: CASSLDYRGMDEQFF. CDR3 nucleotides: TGTGCCAGCAGCTTAGACTACCGGGGTATGGATGAGCAGTTCTTC. The chain joins TRBV7-8 to TRBJ2-1, with D possibly matching TRBD2 (5 bases). Trimming removed 1 base at V and 8 bases at J, with 15 bases between. The CDR3 runs 15 residues. CDR1 and CDR2 (germline): SGHVS, FQNEAQ. Supplemented by reference TRBV7-8 and TRBJ2-1, the full variable domain reads GAGVSQSPRYKVAKRGQDVALRCDPISGHVSLFWYQQALGQGPEFLTYFQNEAQLDKSGLPSDRFFAERPEGSVSTLKIQRTQQEDSAVYLCASSLDYRGMDEQFFGPGTRLTVL.

In its sample, this clone was seen once. The chain joins TRBV12-5 to TRBJ1-1; unclear D gene. The germline V and J ends were trimmed by 0 bases and 7 bases, with 6 bases remaining between them. Per germline, CDR1 LGHNT and CDR2 FRNRAP. The CDR3 is 12 residues long. The DNA of the CDR3 is TGTGCTAGTGGTTTGGTACTATTTGAAGCTTTCTTT. Its protein product is CASGLVLFEAFF.

This clone was seen more than once but under ten times. The V gene is TRBV7-3, the J gene TRBJ2-2, with TRBD1 as a possible D gene (6 bases). CDR1 and CDR2 (germline): SGHTA, FQGTGA. Trimming left V 6 bases short and J 5 bases short, with 10 bases between. CDR3 length equals 13 residues. Written as DNA, the CDR3 is TGTGCCAGCAGGAATACAGGGACCGGGGAGCTGTTTTTT. This sequence encodes CASRNTGTGELFF.

The V and J genes are TRBV4-1 and TRBJ1-5; D gene ambiguous. The CDR3 consists of 14 residues. The germline V gene encodes CDR1 MGHRA and CDR2 YSYEKL. Trimming pared 1 base from V and 7 bases from J, leaving 11 bases between. This CDR3 is CASSQVGLDQPQHF. The CDR3 DNA reads TGCGCCAGCAGCCAAGTTGGTCTAGACCAGCCCCAGCATTTT.

This clone was seen a handful of times. This chain connects TRBV4-1 to TRBJ1-2, with 7 bases identical to TRBD1. CDR1 and CDR2 (germline): MGHRA, YSYEKL. V trimming: 5 bases; J trimming: 2 bases; junction bases outside the gene matches: 8. The CDR3 contains 15 residues. CDR3 bases: TGCGCCAGCAGCACTCGACAGGGTGAGAACTATGGCTACACCTTC. Encoded protein: CASSTRQGENYGYTF.

The chain couples TRBV7-9 to TRBJ1-4; no definite D call. The germline V gene encodes CDR1 SEHNR and CDR2 FQNEAQ (reference sequence). Trimming stripped 1 base from V and 15 bases from J, with 12 bases between. CDR3 length: 12 residues. This CDR3 is CASSLDAGGMFF. The CDR3 DNA reads as TGTGCCAGCAGCTTAGATGCCGGCGGGATGTTTTTT.

This clone was detected only a few times. The rearrangement uses TRBV30 and TRBJ1-6; perhaps TRBD1 as D (5 bases). V lost 4 bases, J lost 12 bases, and 22 bases lay in between. The CDR3 contains 15 residues. The germline V gene has CDR1 GTSNPN and CDR2 SVGIG (reference sequence). CDR3 coding DNA: TGTGCCTGGAAAAAACGGGGGGGGACGGTAGTACCCCTCCACTTT. Protein product: CAWKKRGGTVVPLHF.

The chain carries TRBV7-8 and TRBJ2-3; maybe TRBD1 (5 bases). The germline V and J ends were trimmed by 4 bases and 4 bases, with 12 bases remaining between them. The CDR3 loop spans 14 amino acids. Germline V gene lookup returns CDR1 SGHVS and CDR2 FQNEAQ. The CDR3 DNA is TGTGCCAGCAGCTCCAGGGATCAGTCAGATACGCAGTATTTT. Encoded protein: CASSSRDQSDTQYF. The complete variable domain, with remaining parts taken from reference TRBV7-8 and TRBJ2-3, reads GAGVSQSPRYKVAKRGQDVALRCDPISGHVSLFWYQQALGQGPEFLTYFQNEAQLDKSGLPSDRFFAERPEGSVSTLKIQRTQQEDSAVYLCASSSRDQSDTQYFGPGTRLTVL.

In its sample, this clone was seen once. J is TRBJ1-2 and V is TRBV7-2; 11 bases match TRBD1. Germline CDR1 SGHTA, CDR2 FQGNSA. The V and J ends lost 5 bases and 6 bases, in that order; junction bases with no gene match: 8. This CDR3 comprises 15 residues. Here the CDR3 reads CASSLGQGARNGYTF. In DNA form, the CDR3 reads TGTGCCAGCAGCCTCGGACAGGGGGCGCGGAATGGCTACACCTTC.

The rearrangement links TRBV18 to TRBJ1-2; 9 bases map to TRBD1. V shed 4 bases and J 7 bases; nucleotides not matched to a gene: 13. This CDR3 comprises 16 residues. Germline V gives CDR1 KGHSH, CDR2 LQKENI. The CDR3 spells CASSLPFTGGPAGYTF. In DNA form, the CDR3 reads TGTGCCAGCTCACTACCTTTTACAGGGGGCCCAGCTGGCTACACCTTC. Supplemented by reference TRBV18 and TRBJ1-2, the full variable domain reads NAGVMQNPRHLVRRRGQEARLRCSPMKGHSHVYWYRQLPEEGLKFMVYLQKENIIDESGMPKERFSAEFPKEGPSILRIQQVVRGDSAAYFCASSLPFTGGPAGYTFGSGTRLTVV.

This clone was recorded a few times. The CDR3 sequence: CARSMPPTVWSGNTIYF. CDR3 bases: TGTGCCAGATCTATGCCCCCGACAGTGTGGTCTGGAAACACCATATATTTT. This chain uses TRBV2 with TRBJ1-3; possible D gene TRBD1, 5 bases. Trimming took 9 bases from V and 1 from J, leaving 22 bases between them. The CDR3 loop spans 17 amino acids. CDR1 is SNHLY, CDR2 FYNNEI, per germline.

This clone was found once. The V gene is TRBV19, the J gene TRBJ2-2; D is possibly TRBD1 (6 bases). This CDR3 contains 14 residues. V was shortened by 4 bases and J by 0 bases, with 6 bases between the two germline ends. The germline CDR1 and CDR2 sequences are LNHDA and SQIVND (reference sequence). The DNA for the CDR3 is TGTGCCAGTAGTAACAGGGCGAACACCGGGGAGCTGTTTTTT. Residues: CASSNRANTGELFF.

The rearrangement uses TRBV4-3 and TRBJ2-1, with TRBD2 matching 8 bases. The V segment lost 3 bases and the J segment 8 bases; nucleotides outside the gene matches: 9. The CDR3 extends over 15 amino acids. Germline assignment: CDR1 LGHNA and CDR2 YSLEER. The CDR3 DNA reads as TGCGCCAGCAGCCAGAACGGGGGGGATAACGATGAGCAGTTCTTC. Protein product: CASSQNGGDNDEQFF.

The chain couples TRBV30 to TRBJ1-4; 7 bases match TRBD1. The CDR3 sequence is 13 residues long. Unmatched junction bases numbered 9, after V lost 0 bases and J lost 14 bases. Germline V lookup: CDR1 GTSNPN, CDR2 SVGIG (reference sequence). In DNA, the CDR3 is TGTGCCTGGAGTGTACAGGGGACCCTACTGCTGTTTTTT. Encoded protein: CAWSVQGTLLLFF.

The chain links TRBV19 to TRBJ1-2, with TRBD1 matching 11 bases. The germline gives CDR1 LNHDA, CDR2 SQIVND (reference sequence). The V and J ends lost 6 bases and 4 bases, in that order; junction bases with no gene match: 10. The CDR3 consists of 16 residues. The CDR3 DNA follows: TGTGCCAGTAGGAGAGGCGGACAGGGGGCGATCTATGGCTACACCTTC. Translated, it gives CASRRGGQGAIYGYTF.

The chain carries TRBV20-1 and TRBJ1-2, with TRBD1 as a possible D gene (5 bases). V was cut by 6 bases and J by 8 bases, with 7 bases left in between. The germline V gene encodes CDR1 DFQATT and CDR2 SNEGSKA (reference sequence). The CDR3 is 9 residues long. The CDR3 DNA sequence: TGCAGTGCCGGGGGAGGCTACACCTTC. Protein: CSAGGGYTF.

The rearrangement uses TRBV19 and TRBJ1-2, with 7 positions matching TRBD1. CDR1 and CDR2 from the germline V gene are LNHDA and SQIVND (reference sequence). The CDR3 has 15 amino acids. V lost 5 bases to trimming and J lost 4 bases; unmatched junction nucleotides: 10. CDR3 protein: CASSDGTALRYGYTF. The CDR3 DNA reads as TGTGCCAGTAGTGACGGGACAGCCCTTCGCTATGGCTACACCTTC.

V is TRBV4-1 and J is TRBJ2-1, with a tentative D call TRBD2 (6 bases). The germline CDR1 and CDR2 sequences are MGHRA and YSYEKL. The germline V and J ends were trimmed by 0 bases and 1 base, with 10 bases remaining between them. CDR3 size: 16 residues. CDR3 residues: CASSQESGPSYNEQFF. CDR3 in DNA: TGCGCCAGCAGCCAAGAAAGCGGGCCGTCCTACAATGAGCAGTTCTTC.

The chain joins TRBV21-1 to TRBJ1-1; TRBD1 is taken as the D call from the table, unchecked against the DNA. TRBV21-1 is a listed pseudogene. The CDR3 totals 15 residues. The CDR3 coding sequence is TGTGCCAGCAGCCCGGCGGGACAGGCGGACACTGAAGCTTTCTTT. Residues: CASSPAGQADTEAFF.

This chain uses TRBV6-5 with TRBJ2-1; D possibly corresponds to TRBD2 (5 bases). The CDR3 loop spans 15 amino acids. Trimming shortened V by 3 bases and J by 7 bases, and 16 bases separated the two germline ends. Germline CDR1 reads MNHEY; CDR2 reads SVGAGI. The CDR3 DNA reads as TGTGCCAGCAGTTATCGTCGGGGAAGAGGGAATGAGCAGTTCTTC. It is translated as CASSYRRGRGNEQFF.

CDR3 region: CASSFAGAPTGELFF. As DNA, the CDR3 is TGTGCCAGTAGTTTCGCGGGGGCCCCCACCGGGGAGCTGTTTTTT. The chain carries TRBV19 and TRBJ2-2, with a tentative D call TRBD2 (7 bases). Trimming removed 5 bases at V and 4 bases at J, with 14 bases between. CDR1 is LNHDA and CDR2 is SQIVND in the germline V gene (reference sequence). CDR3 length: 15 residues.